This record concerns one TCR beta chain sequence. The sample belongs to a study of blood T cells in healthy people across ages. With 0 bases removed from V and 6 bases from J, the gap between germline ends came to 12 bases. Germline CDR1 is MNHEY and CDR2 is SVGAGI. This CDR3 has 15 amino acids. Using a J-beta primer mix together with a sample-barcoded 5' primer, a second PCR was run for about 6 to 11 cycles. TCRdb redid the calling of the 5' RACE reads with MiXCR, one entry per CDR3 protein. Of 540,000 or so distinct CDR3 sequences listed, approximately 25% are singletons. These same data were also listed under a study on T cells of mothers and their children.

The receptor was derived from a boy aged 5-17 years in good health. This chain links TRBV6-5 with TRBJ2-1; the D is unclear. Sequencing was carried out using blood. CDR3 sequence: CASSYSGRPGNEQFF. CDR3 bases: TGTGCCAGCAGTTACTCGGGCAGGCCGGGCAATGAGCAGTTCTTC.